The 9 T cell receptor beta chains below come from one sample, sequenced in a study of T cell responses to AZD1222 COVID-19 vaccine. Assay used: immunoSEQ multiplex PCR; TCRdb lists only in-frame clones, some missing. Of about 96,000 clones in the sample, 85% to 90% were seen once. The specimen comprised peripheral blood, sampled on day 0 of AZD1222 vaccination. These receptors originate from an adult in good health.

The chain employs TRBV7-2 and TRBJ1-4; 11 bases map to TRBD1. After removal of 5 bases from V and 7 bases from J, the junction contained 3 bases not matched to a gene. This CDR3 has 14 residues. Germline loops: CDR1 SGHTA, CDR2 FQGNSA. The CDR3 DNA sequence: TGTGCCAGCAGCGATGGACAGGGGGCTGAAAAACTGTTTTTT. Encoded protein: CASSDGQGAEKLFF.

The chain couples TRBV30 to TRBJ2-1; 8 nucleotides line up with TRBD2. Germline V gene sequence: CDR1 GTSNPN, CDR2 SVGIG (reference sequence). V lost 2 bases to trimming and J lost 0 bases; unmatched junction nucleotides: 9. The CDR3 length is 17 residues. The CDR3 here is CAWSRIASGFSYNEQFF. The CDR3 DNA reads TGTGCCTGGAGTAGAATCGCTAGCGGGTTCTCCTACAATGAGCAGTTCTTC.

V and J are TRBV19 and TRBJ2-7, with unresolved D. The CDR3 totals 15 residues. Germline loops: CDR1 LNHDA, CDR2 SQIVND (reference sequence). V was pared by 6 bases and J by 11 bases, with 26 bases between. This chain's CDR3 is CASSLEREGRGGEYF. In nucleotides, the CDR3 is TGTGCCAGTAGCCTGGAAAGAGAAGGTCGTGGCGGAGAGTACTTC.

The sample holds one count of this clone. The V call is TRBV5-8, the J call TRBJ1-6, with unresolved D. V dropped 1 base and J dropped 4 bases, with 12 bases sitting between them. There are 16 residues in the CDR3. Germline V lookup: CDR1 SGHTS, CDR2 YDEGEE. CDR3 in DNA: TGTGCCAGCAGCTTGTCCTGGACCGGGTATAATTCACCCCTCCACTTT. This translates into CASSLSWTGYNSPLHF.

The rearrangement joins TRBV5-8 to TRBJ2-7, with a possible D match to TRBD1 (6 bases). The germline V gene has CDR1 SGHTS and CDR2 YDEGEE. This CDR3 is 14 amino acids long. V was shortened by 3 bases and J by 2 bases, with 12 bases between the two germline ends. The CDR3 loop reads CASSYQGIPYEQYF. CDR3 sequence (DNA): TGTGCCAGCAGCTACCAGGGGATCCCCTACGAGCAGTACTTC. The full variable domain, rest sourced from reference TRBV5-8 and TRBJ2-7, is EAGVTQSPTHLIKTRGQQATLRCSPISGHTSVYWYQQALGLGLQFLLWYDEGEERNRGNFPPRFSGRQFPNYSSELNVNALELEDSALYLCASSYQGIPYEQYFGPGTRLTVT.

V and J are TRBV27 and TRBJ2-1, with no clear D. This CDR3 has 12 amino acids. The V gene lost 6 bases and the J gene lost 4 bases, with 7 bases spanning the gap. Germline V gene lookup returns CDR1 MNHEY and CDR2 SMNVEV (reference sequence). The CDR3 coding sequence is TGTGCCAGCAGAGAAGAATACAATGAGCAGTTCTTC. This codes for CASREEYNEQFF.

The chain couples TRBV3-1 (or the pseudogene TRBV3-2) to TRBJ2-7; D might be TRBD1 or TRBD2, each matching 6 bases. V dropped 4 bases and J dropped 0 bases, with 16 bases sitting between them. CDR3 size: 16 residues. The V gene's germline CDR1 is LGHDT and CDR2 YNNKEL (reference sequence). The CDR3 DNA reads as TGTGCCAGCAGCCTCTCAAAGGGGGGTAGCTCCTACGAGCAGTACTTC. It is translated as CASSLSKGGSSYEQYF.

The J gene is TRBJ2-7, the V gene TRBV6-5; D ambiguous. Trimming stripped 5 bases from V and 0 bases from J, with 11 bases between. This CDR3 region has 14 residues. Germline values: CDR1 MNHEY, CDR2 SVGAGI. The CDR3 loop reads CASSLAISSYEQYF. For the CDR3, the DNA is TGTGCCAGCAGTCTTGCGATCAGCTCCTACGAGCAGTACTTC.

The chain has TRBV21-1 and TRBJ2-6. TRBV21-1 is classified as a pseudogene. CDR3 size: 20 residues. The CDR3 region is CASSPPGRPAHRWGANVLTF. The CDR3 nucleotides are TGTGCCAGCAGCCCGCCGGGACGCCCGGCACATCGGTGGGGGGCCAACGTCCTGACTTTC.